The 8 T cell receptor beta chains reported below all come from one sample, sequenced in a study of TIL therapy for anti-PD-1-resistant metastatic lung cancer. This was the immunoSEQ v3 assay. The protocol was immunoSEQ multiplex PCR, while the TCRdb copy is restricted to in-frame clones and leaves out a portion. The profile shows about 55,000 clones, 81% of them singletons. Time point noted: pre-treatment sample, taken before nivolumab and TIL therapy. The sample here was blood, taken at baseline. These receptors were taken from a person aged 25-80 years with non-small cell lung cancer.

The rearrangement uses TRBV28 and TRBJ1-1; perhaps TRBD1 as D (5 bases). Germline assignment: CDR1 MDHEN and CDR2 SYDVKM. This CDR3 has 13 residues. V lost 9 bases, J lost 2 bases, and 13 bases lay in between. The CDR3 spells CASLTVANTEAFF. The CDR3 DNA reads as TGTGCCAGTTTGACAGTTGCTAACACTGAAGCTTTCTTT.

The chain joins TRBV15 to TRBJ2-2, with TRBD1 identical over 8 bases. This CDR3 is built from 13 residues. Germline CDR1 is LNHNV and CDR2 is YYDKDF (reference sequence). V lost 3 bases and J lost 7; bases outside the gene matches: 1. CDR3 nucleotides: TGTGCCACCAGCAGCGACAGGGGCGGGGAGCTGTTTTTT. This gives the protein CATSSDRGGELFF.

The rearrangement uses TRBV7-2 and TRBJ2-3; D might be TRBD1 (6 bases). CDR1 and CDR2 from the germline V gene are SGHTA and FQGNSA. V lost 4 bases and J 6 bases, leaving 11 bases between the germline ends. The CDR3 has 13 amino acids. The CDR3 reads CASSSVTGDTQYF. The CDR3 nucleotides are TGTGCCAGCAGCTCAGTAACAGGGGATACGCAGTATTTT.

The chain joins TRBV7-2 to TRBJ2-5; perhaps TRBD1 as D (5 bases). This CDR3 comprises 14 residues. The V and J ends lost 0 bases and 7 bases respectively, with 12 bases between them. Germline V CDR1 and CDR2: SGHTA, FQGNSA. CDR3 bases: TGTGCCAGCAGCTTAGCGGTTGTTCAGGGGACCCAGTACTTC. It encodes CASSLAVVQGTQYF.

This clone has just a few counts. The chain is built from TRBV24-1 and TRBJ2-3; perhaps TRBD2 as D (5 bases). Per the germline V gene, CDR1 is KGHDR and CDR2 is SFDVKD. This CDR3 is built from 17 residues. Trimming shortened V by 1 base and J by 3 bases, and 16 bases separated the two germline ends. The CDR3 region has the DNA TGTGCCACCAGTGATTTCGCCGGGGAAGGAGAAACAGATACGCAGTATTTT. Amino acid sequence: CATSDFAGEGETDTQYF.

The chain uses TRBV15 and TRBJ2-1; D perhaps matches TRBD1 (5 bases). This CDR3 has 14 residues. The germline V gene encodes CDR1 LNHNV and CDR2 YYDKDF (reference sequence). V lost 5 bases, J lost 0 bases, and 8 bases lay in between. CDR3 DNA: TGTGCCACCAGCCTAGACAGCTCCTACAATGAGCAGTTCTTC. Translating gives CATSLDSSYNEQFF.

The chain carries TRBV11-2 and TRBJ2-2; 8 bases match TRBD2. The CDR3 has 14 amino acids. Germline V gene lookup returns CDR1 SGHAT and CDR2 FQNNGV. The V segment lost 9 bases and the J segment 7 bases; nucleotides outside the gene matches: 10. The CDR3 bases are TGTGCCAGTGTCAACAGCGGGAGCGTCGGGGAGCTGTTTTTT. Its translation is CASVNSGSVGELFF.

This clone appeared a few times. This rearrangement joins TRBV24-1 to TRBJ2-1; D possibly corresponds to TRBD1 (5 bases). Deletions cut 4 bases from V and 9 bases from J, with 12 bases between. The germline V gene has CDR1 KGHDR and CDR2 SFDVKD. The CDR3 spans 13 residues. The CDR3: CATSERRQSEQFF. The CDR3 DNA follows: TGTGCCACCAGTGAGCGAAGACAGAGTGAGCAGTTCTTC.